The 7 T cell receptor beta chains given below trace back to one sample, sequenced in a study of Ad26.COV2.S vaccination and SARS-CoV-2 variants. Here immunoSEQ multiplex PCR was the method, and the copy in TCRdb shows in-frame clones only, minus some. Of fewer than 400,000 clones listed, about 86% were seen once; the top ten hold more than 1.5%. Treatment specified: some 20 received Ad26.COV2.S at low or high dose, single or two shots; 5 received placebo; per-sample allocation not given. The investigators took samples on day 63 after the first vaccine or placebo injection. The sequencing here drew on peripheral blood, taken in a trial of Ad26.COV2.S vaccine versus placebo. The receptors come from a person between 18 and 59 years old who received the Ad26.COV2.S COVID-19 vaccine or a placebo.

This rearrangement joins TRBV11-2 to TRBJ1-3; TRBD1 agrees at 7 bases. Per the germline V gene, CDR1 is SGHAT and CDR2 is FQNNGV. With 5 bases clipped from V and 0 bases from J, the junction kept 10 bases outside the gene matches. The CDR3 is made up of 17 amino acids. CDR3 region: CASSLTGVTSSGNTIYF. The CDR3 region has the DNA TGTGCCAGCAGCCTCACAGGGGTGACAAGCTCTGGAAACACCATATATTTT. Drawing the rest from reference TRBV11-2 and TRBJ1-3, the complete variable domain is EAGVAQSPRYKIIEKRQSVAFWCNPISGHATLYWYQQILGQGPKLLIQFQNNGVVDDSQLPKDRFSAERLKGVDSTLKIQPAKLEDSAVYLCASSLTGVTSSGNTIYFGEGSWLTVV.

The chain joins TRBV3-1 (or the pseudogene TRBV3-2) to TRBJ1-2; a possible D gene is TRBD1 (6 bases). The V gene lost 4 bases and the J gene lost 6 bases, with 21 bases spanning the gap. The germline gives CDR1 LGHDT, CDR2 YNNKEL (reference sequence). This CDR3 contains 16 residues. The CDR3 protein is CASSPGFTGTRNGYTF. In nucleotides, the CDR3 is TGTGCCAGCAGCCCCGGGTTCACAGGGACGAGGAATGGCTACACCTTC.

This clone occurred many times. The V call is TRBV27, the J call TRBJ1-5; D not certain. Trimming stripped 8 bases from V and 0 bases from J, with 11 bases between. Germline V gene lookup returns CDR1 MNHEY and CDR2 SMNVEV (reference sequence). The CDR3 extends over 14 amino acids. CDR3 in amino acids: CASARRFSNQPQHF. CDR3 bases: TGTGCCAGCGCGAGACGGTTTAGCAATCAGCCCCAGCATTTT.

The V gene is TRBV6-5, the J gene TRBJ1-5; possible D gene TRBD1, 5 bases. The germline gives CDR1 MNHEY, CDR2 SVGAGI. There are 15 residues in the CDR3. V lost 5 bases and J 1 base, leaving 12 bases between the germline ends. CDR3 loop: CASSLGAGSNQPQHF. CDR3 coding DNA: TGTGCCAGCAGTCTTGGGGCAGGAAGCAATCAGCCCCAGCATTTT.

This clone has only a few counts. The chain recombines TRBV18 with TRBJ2-7, with TRBD1 matching 7 bases. The CDR3 totals 15 residues. Germline CDR1 is KGHSH and CDR2 is LQKENI. V trimming: 3 bases; J trimming: 0 bases; junction bases outside the gene matches: 5. DNA for the CDR3: TGTGCCAGCTCACCTTCCCGGGACAGCTCCTACGAGCAGTACTTC. Amino acid sequence: CASSPSRDSSYEQYF.

This clone was seen a single time. The chain combines TRBV29-1 with TRBJ2-7; possibly TRBD1 for D (5 bases). The ends were cut back, 4 bases at V and 6 bases at J, with 10 bases in the middle. Germline lookup yields CDR1 SQVTM and CDR2 ANQGSEA. This CDR3 is built from 11 residues. CDR3 sequence reads: CSVVRQGEQYF. CDR3 nucleotide sequence: TGCAGCGTTGTTCGCCAGGGCGAGCAGTACTTC.

J is TRBJ1-6 and V is TRBV5-6; D might be TRBD1 (6 bases). V dropped 0 bases and J dropped 5 bases, with 12 bases sitting between them. CDR1 and CDR2 from the germline V gene are SGHDT and YYEEEE. This CDR3 region has 16 residues. CDR3 DNA: TGTGCCAGCAGCTTGGAAAGGACAGCGCATAATTCACCCCTCCACTTT. It yields the protein CASSLERTAHNSPLHF.